This note documents a single T cell receptor (beta chain) sequence. This sample was taken from a study of blood T cell repertoires in COVID-19. On the study more broadly: COVID-19 samples, acute and convalescent, were from the United States, Italy and Spain. T cells, B-cell-depleted T cells, or PBMCs provided the cDNA or gDNA that served as material.

V was trimmed by 0 bases and J by 0 bases, leaving 6 bases between them. The germline gives CDR1 MNHEY, CDR2 SVGEGT. The length of the CDR3 is 15 residues. Per the study methods: For nucleated cells, counts were estimated from reference gene primer amplification. Clones were sequenced by immunoSEQ multiplex PCR, and TCRdb holds only the in-frame ones, with some missing. Clone size and the V and J calls come from that table; the DNA yielded D and trimming. The sample consists of tens of thousands of clones, over 80% of them appearing once. The receptor was isolated from a man between 65 and 85 years old with acute or convalescent COVID-19. Sample: peripheral blood. V usage is TRBV6-2 or TRBV6-3 and J usage is TRBJ2-4; D is undetermined. This CDR3 is CASSYSSVAKNIQYF. The CDR3 bases are TGTGCCAGCAGTTACTCGTCGGTAGCCAAAAACATTCAGTACTTC.